This T cell receptor beta chain was sequenced during a study of cytomegalovirus exposure and HLA in healthy donors. PCR employed 60 Vbeta and 13 Jbeta primers. The protocol was immunoSEQ multiplex PCR, while the TCRdb copy is restricted to in-frame clones and leaves out a portion. Here the sample table reports 40,000 to 50,000 clones. Looked up from germline, CDR1 is SGHNT and CDR2 is YENEEA. Germline trimming cut 5 bases from V and 5 bases from J; bases unmatched to any gene: 13. The CDR3 is made up of 17 amino acids. This chain links TRBV11-3 with TRBJ2-7; TRBD2 aligns across 12 bases. This clonotype was obtained from a woman in her thirties or forties in good health and CMV-seronegative. The sample comprised PBMCs. DNA for the CDR3: TGTGCCAGCAGCCGAAGACTAGCGGGAGATGTGGAAGACGAGCAGTACTTC. It yields the protein CASSRRLAGDVEDEQYF.